This TCR beta chain was found in a study of cytomegalovirus exposure and HLA in healthy donors. Study outcomes and limitations: The listing of roughly 160 TCR beta chains classed them as cytomegalovirus-associated. A few chains linked to CMV were shown in vitro to be specific for CMV antigens.

The protocol was immunoSEQ multiplex PCR, while the TCRdb copy is restricted to in-frame clones and leaves out a portion. This sample has about 250,000 clones; about 88% occur once, and the top ten carry 12%. CDR1 and CDR2 (germline): GTSNPN, SVGIG (reference sequence). The CDR3 length is 12 residues. The V gene end was trimmed by 8 bases and the J gene end by 7 bases; junction bases not matched to a gene: 10. Note on this clone: Its target is not known.

This rearrangement joins TRBV30 to TRBJ1-2; 7 nucleotides align to TRBD1. Sequencing was performed on PBMCs. The sequence came from a man younger than 35 in good health and CMV-seropositive. CDR3 residues: CAGGRGLFGYTF. CDR3 bases: TGTGCCGGGGGCAGGGGGTTGTTTGGCTACACCTTC.